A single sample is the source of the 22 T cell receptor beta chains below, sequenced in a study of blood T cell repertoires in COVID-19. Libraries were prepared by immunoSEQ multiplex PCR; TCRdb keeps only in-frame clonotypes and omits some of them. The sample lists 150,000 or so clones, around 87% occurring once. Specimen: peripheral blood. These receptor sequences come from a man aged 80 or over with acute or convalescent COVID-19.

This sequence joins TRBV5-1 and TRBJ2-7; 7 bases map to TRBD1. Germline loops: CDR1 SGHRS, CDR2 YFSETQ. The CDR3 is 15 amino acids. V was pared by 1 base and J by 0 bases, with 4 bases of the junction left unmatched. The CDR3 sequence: CASSLPRQGSYEQYF. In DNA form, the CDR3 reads TGCGCCAGCAGCTTGCCCCGACAGGGCTCCTACGAGCAGTACTTC.

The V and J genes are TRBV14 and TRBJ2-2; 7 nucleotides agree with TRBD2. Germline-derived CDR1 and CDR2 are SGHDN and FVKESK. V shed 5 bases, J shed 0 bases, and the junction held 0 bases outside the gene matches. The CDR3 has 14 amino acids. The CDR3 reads CASSGRANTGELFF. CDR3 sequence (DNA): TGTGCCAGCAGCGGGAGGGCGAACACCGGGGAGCTGTTTTTT.

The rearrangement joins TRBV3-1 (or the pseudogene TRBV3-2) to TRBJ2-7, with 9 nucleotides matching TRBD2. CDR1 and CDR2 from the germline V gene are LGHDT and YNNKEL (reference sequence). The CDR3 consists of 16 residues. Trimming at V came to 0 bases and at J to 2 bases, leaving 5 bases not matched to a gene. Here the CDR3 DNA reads TGTGCCAGCAGCCAAGATACGCGGGGGGGGACCTACGAGCAGTACTTC. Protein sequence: CASSQDTRGGTYEQYF.

The CDR3 sequence is CASTRTGNLETQYF. CDR3 nucleotides: TGTGCCAGCACCCGGACAGGGAACTTGGAGACCCAGTACTTC. This chain links TRBV6-5 with TRBJ2-5; 8 bases match TRBD1. Losses at the gene ends were 7 bases for V and 5 bases for J; bases not matched to a gene: 9. The CDR3 is 14 amino acids. The germline V gene encodes CDR1 MNHEY and CDR2 SVGAGI.

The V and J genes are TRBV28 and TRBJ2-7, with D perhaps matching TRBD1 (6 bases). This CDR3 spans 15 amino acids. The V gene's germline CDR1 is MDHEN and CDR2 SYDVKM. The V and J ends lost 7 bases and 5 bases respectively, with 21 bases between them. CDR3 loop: CASTRGGLGLDEQYF. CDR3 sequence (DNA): TGTGCCAGCACCAGGGGCGGGTTGGGGCTCGACGAGCAGTACTTC.

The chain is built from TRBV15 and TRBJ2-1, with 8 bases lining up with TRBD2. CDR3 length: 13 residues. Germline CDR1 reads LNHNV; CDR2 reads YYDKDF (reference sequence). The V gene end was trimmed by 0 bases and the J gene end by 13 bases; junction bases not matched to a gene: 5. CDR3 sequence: CATSRDSREGQFF. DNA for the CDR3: TGTGCCACCAGCAGAGATAGTCGGGAGGGCCAGTTCTTC. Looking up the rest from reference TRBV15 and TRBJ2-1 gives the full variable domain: DAMVIQNPRYQVTQFGKPVTLSCSQTLNHNVMYWYQQKSSQAPKLLFHYYDKDFNNEADTPDNFQSRRPNTSFCFLDIRSPGLGDTAMYLCATSRDSREGQFFGPGTRLTVL.

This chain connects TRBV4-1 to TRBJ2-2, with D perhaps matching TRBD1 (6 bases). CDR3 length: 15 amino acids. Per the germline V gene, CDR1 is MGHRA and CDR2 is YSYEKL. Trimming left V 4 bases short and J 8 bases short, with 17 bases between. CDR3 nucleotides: TGCGCCAGCAGCCCCGCCGGACAGAGTTTTGGGGAGCTGTTTTTT. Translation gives CASSPAGQSFGELFF.

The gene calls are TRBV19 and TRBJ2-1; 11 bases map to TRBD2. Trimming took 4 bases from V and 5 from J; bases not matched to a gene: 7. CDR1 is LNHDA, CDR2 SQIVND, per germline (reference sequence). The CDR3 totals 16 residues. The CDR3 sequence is CASSRRLAGTHNEQFF. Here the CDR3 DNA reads TGTGCCAGTAGTAGACGACTAGCGGGGACCCACAATGAGCAGTTCTTC.

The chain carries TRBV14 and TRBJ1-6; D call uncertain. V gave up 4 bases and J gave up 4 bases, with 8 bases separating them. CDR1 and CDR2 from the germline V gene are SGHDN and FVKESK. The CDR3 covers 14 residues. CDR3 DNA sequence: TGTGCCAGCAGCCCGACGGGTTATAATTCACCCCTCCACTTT. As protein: CASSPTGYNSPLHF.

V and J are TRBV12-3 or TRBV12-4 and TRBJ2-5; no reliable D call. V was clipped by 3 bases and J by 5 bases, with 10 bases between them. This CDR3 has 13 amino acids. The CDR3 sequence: CASSFQALETQYF. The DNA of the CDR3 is TGTGCCAGCAGTTTCCAAGCACTTGAGACCCAGTACTTC.

The CDR3 is CASSLAGVHSGNTIYF. Here the CDR3 DNA reads TGCGCCAGCAGCTTGGCCGGGGTCCACTCTGGAAACACCATATATTTT. The rearrangement joins TRBV5-1 to TRBJ1-3; no reliable D call. CDR1 and CDR2 from the germline V gene are SGHRS and YFSETQ. This CDR3 is built from 16 residues. The V and J ends lost 0 bases and 0 bases respectively, with 10 bases between them. Full variable domain (missing parts from reference TRBV5-1 and TRBJ1-3): KAGVTQTPRYLIKTRGQQVTLSCSPISGHRSVSWYQQTPGQGLQFLFEYFSETQRNKGNFPGRFSGRQFSNSRSEMNVSTLELGDSALYLCASSLAGVHSGNTIYFGEGSWLTVV.

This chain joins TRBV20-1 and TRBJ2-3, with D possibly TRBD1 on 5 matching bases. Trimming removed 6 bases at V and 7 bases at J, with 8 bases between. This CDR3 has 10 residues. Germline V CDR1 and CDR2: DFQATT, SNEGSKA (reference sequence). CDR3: CSAGHNTQYF. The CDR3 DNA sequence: TGCAGTGCGGGGCACAATACGCAGTATTTT.

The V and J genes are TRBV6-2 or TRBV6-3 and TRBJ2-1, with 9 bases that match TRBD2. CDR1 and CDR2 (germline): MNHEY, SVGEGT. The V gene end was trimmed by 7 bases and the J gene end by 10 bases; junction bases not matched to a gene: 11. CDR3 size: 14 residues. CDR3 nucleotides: TGTGCCAGCACCCCCCGTAGCGGGAGAGGCGAGCAGTTCTTC. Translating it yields CASTPRSGRGEQFF.

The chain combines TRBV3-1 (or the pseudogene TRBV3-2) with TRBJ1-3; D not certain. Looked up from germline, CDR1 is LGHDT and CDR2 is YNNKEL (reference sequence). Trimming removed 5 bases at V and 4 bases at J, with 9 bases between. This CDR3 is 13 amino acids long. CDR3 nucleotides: TGTGCCAGCAGCGACAACGAAGGAAACACCATATATTTT. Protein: CASSDNEGNTIYF.

CDR3 DNA: TGTGCCAGCAGCTTAGAAGGACAGGGGCGGTCTCACGAGCAGTACTTC. This encodes CASSLEGQGRSHEQYF. The V and J genes are TRBV7-2 and TRBJ2-7; 9 nucleotides line up with TRBD1. Germline V CDR1 and CDR2: SGHTA, FQGNSA. The CDR3 loop spans 16 amino acids. The V segment lost 1 base and the J segment 5 bases; nucleotides outside the gene matches: 9.

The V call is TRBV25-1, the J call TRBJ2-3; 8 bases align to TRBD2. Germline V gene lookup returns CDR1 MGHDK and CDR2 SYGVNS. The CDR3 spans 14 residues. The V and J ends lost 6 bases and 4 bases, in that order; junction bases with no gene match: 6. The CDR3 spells CASSLSGSPDTQYF. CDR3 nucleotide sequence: TGTGCCAGCAGCCTGAGCGGGAGTCCAGATACGCAGTATTTT.

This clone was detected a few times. The CDR3 loop reads CASSLGAGATEAFF. CDR3 nucleotides: TGTGCCAGCAGCTTGGGTGCGGGGGCCACTGAAGCTTTCTTT. The chain carries TRBV5-4 and TRBJ1-1, with TRBD1 as a possible D gene (6 bases). Germline assignment: CDR1 SGHNT and CDR2 YYREEE (reference sequence). The CDR3 is made up of 14 amino acids. V dropped 0 bases and J dropped 4 bases, with 10 bases sitting between them.

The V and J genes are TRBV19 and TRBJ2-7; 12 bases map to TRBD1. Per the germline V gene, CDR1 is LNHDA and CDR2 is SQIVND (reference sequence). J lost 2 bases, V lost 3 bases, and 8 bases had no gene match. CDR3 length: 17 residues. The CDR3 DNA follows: TGTGCCAGTAGTATCGCGGGGACAGGGGGCCCCACCTACGAGCAGTACTTC. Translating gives CASSIAGTGGPTYEQYF.

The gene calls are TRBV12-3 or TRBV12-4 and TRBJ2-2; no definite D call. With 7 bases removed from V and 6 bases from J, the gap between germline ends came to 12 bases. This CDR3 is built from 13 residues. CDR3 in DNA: TGTGCCAGCACCCAAGCCCGGTCCGGGGAGCTGTTTTTT. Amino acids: CASTQARSGELFF.

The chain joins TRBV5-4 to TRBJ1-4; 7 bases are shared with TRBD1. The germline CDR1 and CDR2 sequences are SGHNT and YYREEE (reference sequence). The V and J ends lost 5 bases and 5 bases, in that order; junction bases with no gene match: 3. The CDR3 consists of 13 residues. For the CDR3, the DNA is TGTGCCAGCAGGGGACAGCCAAATGAAAAACTGTTTTTT. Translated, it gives CASRGQPNEKLFF.

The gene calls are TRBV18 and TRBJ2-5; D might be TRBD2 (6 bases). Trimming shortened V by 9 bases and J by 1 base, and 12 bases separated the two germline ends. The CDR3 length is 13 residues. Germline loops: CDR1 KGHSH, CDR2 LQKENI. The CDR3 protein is CASGRGGQETQYF. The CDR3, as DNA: TGTGCCAGTGGTAGGGGAGGCCAAGAGACCCAGTACTTC.

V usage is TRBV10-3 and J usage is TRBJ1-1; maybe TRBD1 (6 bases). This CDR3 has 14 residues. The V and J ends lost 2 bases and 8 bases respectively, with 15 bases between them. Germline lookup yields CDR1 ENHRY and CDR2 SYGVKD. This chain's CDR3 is CAISEPTTGPEAFF. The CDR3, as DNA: TGTGCCATCAGTGAGCCCACTACAGGGCCCGAAGCTTTCTTT.